Listed here are 12 T cell receptor beta chains from one sample, sequenced in a study of monozygotic twins with cystic fibrosis. This table comes from immunoSEQ multiplex PCR, and its TCRdb copy is limited to in-frame clones, with some not included. This table has about 29,000 clones, roughly 80% appearing once. Sequenced: blood. Every receptor here comes from a girl under 10 years old with cystic fibrosis.

The chain joins TRBV18 to TRBJ2-5; the D is unclear. Germline V CDR1 and CDR2: KGHSH, LQKENI. V was cut by 6 bases and J by 0 bases, with 2 bases left in between. This CDR3 has 11 amino acids. DNA for the CDR3: TGTGCCAGCTCCGACCAAGAGACCCAGTACTTC. This gives the protein CASSDQETQYF.

The chain joins TRBV5-6 to TRBJ1-2; 9 bases align to TRBD1. V shed 1 base and J 2 bases; nucleotides not matched to a gene: 3. CDR1 is SGHDT and CDR2 is YYEEEE in the germline V gene. CDR3 length: 15 amino acids. The DNA of the CDR3 is TGTGCCAGCAGCTTGCCGGGACAGGGCAACTATGGCTACACCTTC. This encodes CASSLPGQGNYGYTF.

This rearrangement joins TRBV7-8 to TRBJ2-1; D possibly corresponds to TRBD1 (6 bases). V was cut by 5 bases and J by 4 bases, with 9 bases left in between. CDR3 length: 13 amino acids. CDR1 is SGHVS and CDR2 is FQNEAQ in the germline V gene. CDR3 region: CASSNGQYNEQFF. CDR3 DNA: TGTGCCAGCAGCAATGGACAGTACAATGAGCAGTTCTTC.

In this sample, this clone turned up once. The gene calls are TRBV6-4 and TRBJ1-1; no reliable D call. The ends were cut back, 3 bases at V and 1 base at J, with 6 bases in the middle. Germline CDR1 MRHNA, CDR2 SNTAGT. The CDR3 totals 13 residues. CDR3 nucleotide sequence: TGTGCCAGCAGTGAAGGCTGGAACACTGAAGCTTTCTTT. It is translated as CASSEGWNTEAFF.

V usage is TRBV25-1 and J usage is TRBJ1-1, with 9 bases lining up with TRBD1. CDR3 length: 14 residues. Germline V gene lookup returns CDR1 MGHDK and CDR2 SYGVNS. Trimming removed 3 bases from V and 5 bases from J; junction bases left unmatched: 4. The DNA for the CDR3 is TGTGCCAGCAGTGACATGGACAGGGGAACTGAAGCTTTCTTT. Its protein is CASSDMDRGTEAFF.

This chain connects TRBV19 to TRBJ2-3; TRBD2 matches 13 bases. CDR3 length: 15 residues. Germline CDR1 is LNHDA and CDR2 is SQIVND (reference sequence). After removal of 5 bases from V and 3 bases from J, the junction contained 2 bases not matched to a gene. CDR3 sequence reads: CASSAGLAGTDTQYF. CDR3 DNA: TGTGCCAGTAGTGCGGGACTAGCGGGAACAGATACGCAGTATTTT.

The chain employs TRBV7-2 and TRBJ1-2; D ambiguous. Germline V lookup: CDR1 SGHTA, CDR2 FQGNSA. The V end lost 5 bases, the J end lost 4 bases, and 17 bases lay between the germline ends. The CDR3 sequence is 15 residues long. CDR3: CASSRENGVGYGYTF. In DNA, the CDR3 is TGTGCCAGCAGCCGAGAAAATGGGGTGGGCTATGGCTACACCTTC.

The V call is TRBV10-3, the J call TRBJ2-2; D is uncertain. The V end lost 8 bases, the J end lost 2 bases, and 6 bases lay between the germline ends. This CDR3 has 12 amino acids. Looked up from germline, CDR1 is ENHRY and CDR2 is SYGVKD. CDR3 region: CAISVNTGELFF. The CDR3 DNA sequence: TGTGCCATCTCGGTAAACACCGGGGAGCTGTTTTTT.

The V call is TRBV10-2, the J call TRBJ2-7, with a weak D call TRBD2 (6 bases). Germline V gene lookup returns CDR1 WSHSY and CDR2 SAAADI. This CDR3 is 15 amino acids long. V was trimmed by 8 bases and J by 6 bases, leaving 23 bases between them. The CDR3 here is CASLGGDRSYAEQYF. The CDR3 DNA sequence: TGCGCCAGCTTGGGGGGAGACCGCTCCTACGCCGAGCAGTACTTC.

The sample holds one count of this clone. The chain carries TRBV7-8 and TRBJ1-1; D possibly corresponds to TRBD1 (6 bases). The V gene's germline CDR1 is SGHVS and CDR2 FQNEAQ. This CDR3 has 16 amino acids. V gave up 5 bases and J gave up 3 bases, with 19 bases separating them. Here the CDR3 DNA reads TGTGCCAGCAGCCCGCCGGGGGGGCGTTGGTACACTGAAGCTTTCTTT. Residues: CASSPPGGRWYTEAFF.

The chain employs TRBV12-5 and TRBJ2-2; D is unresolved. This CDR3 region has 13 residues. Trimming took off 6 bases at V and 5 bases at J, with 10 bases between the two ends. Per the germline V gene, CDR1 is LGHNT and CDR2 is FRNRAP. CDR3 sequence reads: CASGPTPTGELFF. CDR3 DNA: TGTGCTAGTGGCCCTACACCGACCGGGGAGCTGTTTTTT. Full variable domain (outside the CDR3, taken from reference TRBV12-5 and TRBJ2-2): DARVTQTPRHKVTEMGQEVTMRCQPILGHNTVFWYRQTMMQGLELLAYFRNRAPLDDSGMPKDRFSAEMPDATLATLKIQPSEPRDSAVYFCASGPTPTGELFFGEGSRLTVL.

This clone has a single count. The V gene is TRBV28, the J gene TRBJ2-7, with 9 bases that match TRBD1. The CDR3 length is 14 residues. Germline V gene sequence: CDR1 MDHEN, CDR2 SYDVKM. Unmatched junction bases numbered 4, after V lost 5 bases and J lost 2 bases. CDR3 nucleotide sequence: TGTGCCAGCAGTGCCCGGGACAGGGCCTACGAGCAGTACTTC. It specifies CASSARDRAYEQYF. Complete variable domain (other parts from reference TRBV28 and TRBJ2-7): DVKVTQSSRYLVKRTGEKVFLECVQDMDHENMFWYRQDPGLGLRLIYFSYDVKMKEKGDIPEGYSVSREKKERFSLILESASTNQTSMYLCASSARDRAYEQYFGPGTRLTVT.